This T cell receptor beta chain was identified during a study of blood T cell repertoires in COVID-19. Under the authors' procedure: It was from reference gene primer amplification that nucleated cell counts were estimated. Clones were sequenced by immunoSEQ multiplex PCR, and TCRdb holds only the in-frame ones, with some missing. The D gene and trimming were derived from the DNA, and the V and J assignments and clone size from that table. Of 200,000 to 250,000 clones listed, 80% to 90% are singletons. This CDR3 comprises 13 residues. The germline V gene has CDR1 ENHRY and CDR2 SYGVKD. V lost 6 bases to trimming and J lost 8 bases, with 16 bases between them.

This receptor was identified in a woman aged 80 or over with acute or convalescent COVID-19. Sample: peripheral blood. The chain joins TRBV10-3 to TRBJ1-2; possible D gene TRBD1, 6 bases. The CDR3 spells CAISQAGAQGYTF. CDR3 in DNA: TGTGCCATCAGCCAGGCGGGGGCGCAGGGCTACACCTTC.